This T cell receptor beta chain was identified during a study of breast tumors, draining lymph nodes, adjacent tissues. General observations from the study: Most tumor T cells seemingly derive from lymph node, then expand in tumor. Tumor T cell lymph node origin was a supported hypothesis, not proven.

In this sample, this clonotype turned up many times. Its matching antigen is unknown. Samples came from axillary lymph nodes draining the breast cancer. Using its own MiXCR run on the multiplex PCR reads, TCRdb lists one record per CDR3 protein. The table records some 170,000 distinct CDR3 sequences, 30% to 35% of them present only once. The TCR comes from a female donor with breast cancer. Some clones in this sample may be carry-over from other donors' samples. Specimen: axillary lymph node tissue.

The CDR3 reads CATGSGRPYEQYF. The CDR3 DNA is TGTGCCACAGGTTCGGGGAGACCGTACGAGCAGTACTTC. This chain connects TRBV10-3 to TRBJ2-7, with D tentatively TRBD2 (5 bases). In germline, CDR1 is ENHRY, CDR2 SYGVKD. V was trimmed by 10 bases and J by 4 bases, leaving 17 bases between them. This CDR3 region has 13 residues.